Given below is one T cell receptor beta chain in context. Its antigen is not known. Generated by immunoSEQ multiplex PCR, the TCRdb table keeps only in-frame clones and is missing some. The table lists around 80,000 clones, around 84% of them singletons. This sample is part of a study of OX40 agonist ivuxolimab in advanced cancers. For the study at large: Patients were treated with ivuxolimab, an agonistic anti-OX40 (CD134) antibody. The mean age was roughly 60 years, ranging from about 23 to 79, with around four fifths of participants male.

Study observations and caveats: Several nonresponders also turned out to have low normalized T-cell clonal expansion. CD4+ and CD8+ blood T cells expanded clonally by week 6 at 0.1 to 3.0 mg/kg.

Trimming shortened V by 8 bases and J by 7 bases, and 11 bases separated the two germline ends. The CDR3 is made up of 11 amino acids. Per germline, CDR1 SEHNR and CDR2 FQNEAQ (reference sequence). The chain recombines TRBV7-9 with TRBJ1-1; no firm D call. This receptor was taken from an adult with an advanced solid tumor such as melanoma, head and neck, liver or kidney cancer. The material sequenced was CD4+ or CD8+ T cells sorted from blood, taken in a trial of the OX40 agonist ivuxolimab. The CDR3 region is CASREVYEAFF. CDR3 coding DNA: TGTGCCAGCCGGGAGGTCTATGAAGCTTTCTTT. The full variable domain, in which reference TRBV7-9 and TRBJ1-1 provide the parts outside the CDR3, is DTGVSQNPRHKITKRGQNVTFRCDPISEHNRLYWYRQTLGQGPEFLTYFQNEAQLEKSRLLSDRFSAERPKGSFSTLEIQRTEQGDSAMYLCASREVYEAFFGQGTRLTVV.